Sequencing of this T cell receptor beta chain was carried out in a study of vaccination and CD4 T cells after COVID-19. The Oncomine TCR Beta short-read assay sequenced DNA from cultured CD4+ T cells. TCRdb reprocessed the PCR reads with MiXCR, giving one entry per CDR3 protein. The sample has some 15,000 distinct CDR3 sequences, 35% seen once; the top ten hold roughly 15%. This clonotype was observed a few times. The antigen is not known. The length of the CDR3 is 16 residues. CDR1 is MNHNS and CDR2 is SASEGT in the germline V gene. V lost 7 bases, J lost 2 bases, and 11 bases stayed unmatched. As for treatment: 10-day PBMC culture with coronavirus spike peptide pools or control peptides (ViraFEST assay).

This chain links TRBV6-1 with TRBJ2-3; 8 nucleotides match TRBD2. The source is a human donor with COVID-19. Sample: cultured CD4+ T cells from blood. CDR3 residues: CASTPRGGVFTDTQYF. The CDR3 nucleotides are TGTGCCAGCACCCCTCGGGGGGGGGTGTTCACAGATACGCAGTATTTT.